The 11 T cell receptor beta chains given below trace back to one sample, sequenced in a study of response to subunit inactivated influenza vaccine (dated by TCRdb to about 2018). The library was prepared using RT-PCR. The sequencer was an Illumina HiSeq 2500. TCRdb reworked the public reads: Q25 trimming with fastp, MiXCR clone assembly, productive beta chains retained. Rows with one shared CDR3 protein collapse into an entry with the most common genes and DNA. Across this sample there are 280,000 or so distinct CDR3 sequences, with 21% seen only once. The ten top clones hold about a tenth of the sample. Sequencing used PBMCs from blood, obtained roughly 20 months after vaccination. These receptors originate from a man in his fifties or sixties who received an inactivated influenza vaccine. Donor details come from another sample of the same person, matched by shared clones.

As for this clonotype: A much larger clone differs by one base, so this may be a read error. The chain is built from TRBV12-3 or TRBV12-4 and TRBJ1-1; 8 bases align to TRBD1. This CDR3 comprises 14 residues. The CDR3 loop reads CASSTDRVNTQAFF. CDR3 DNA: TGTGCCAGCAGTACGGACAGGGTGAACACTCAAGCTTTCTTT.

This clonotype showed up many times. This chain joins TRBV4-2 and TRBJ2-1; 7 bases line up with TRBD1. V was pared by 1 base and J by 0 bases, with 0 bases of the junction left unmatched. Germline CDR1 LGHNA, CDR2 YNFKEQ. The CDR3 length is 15 residues. The CDR3 sequence: CASSQGQGSYNEQFF. In DNA form, the CDR3 reads TGTGCCAGCAGCCAAGGACAGGGCTCCTACAATGAGCAGTTCTTC.

The V gene is TRBV28, the J gene TRBJ1-5; D ambiguous. The CDR3 covers 15 residues. With 2 bases removed from V and 2 bases from J, the gap between germline ends came to 10 bases. Per the germline V gene, CDR1 is MDHEN and CDR2 is SYDVKM. This chain's CDR3 is CASSLTWGGNQPQHF. CDR3 nucleotides: TGTGCCAGCAGTTTAACCTGGGGAGGCAATCAGCCCCAGCATTTT. Supplemented by reference TRBV28 and TRBJ1-5, the full variable domain reads DVKVTQSSRYLVKRTGEKVFLECVQDMDHENMFWYRQDPGLGLRLIYFSYDVKMKEKGDIPEGYSVSREKKERFSLILESASTNQTSMYLCASSLTWGGNQPQHFGDGTRLSIL.

This clonotype was seen a handful of times. The rearrangement joins TRBV6-5 to TRBJ1-5, with D possibly TRBD1 on 5 matching bases. The germline gives CDR1 MNHEY, CDR2 SVGAGI. V was pared by 0 bases and J by 9 bases, with 6 bases between. The CDR3 runs 12 residues. Here the CDR3 reads CASSYSGGPQHF. CDR3 DNA sequence: TGTGCCAGCAGTTACTCGGGGGGGCCCCAGCATTTT.

This clonotype was detected ten times or more. The chain couples TRBV29-1 to TRBJ1-3, with D unclear. Germline CDR1 reads SQVTM; CDR2 reads ANQGSEA. Between the trimmed V and J ends, which lost 4 bases and 0 bases, there was a span of 10 bases. This CDR3 region has 14 residues. The CDR3 here is CSVVDGVSGNTIYF. CDR3 DNA: TGCAGCGTTGTGGACGGAGTCTCTGGAAACACCATATATTTT.

This clonotype is a singleton in its sample. The chain recombines TRBV7-9 with TRBJ2-2, with 7 bases fitting TRBD1. The V segment lost 0 bases and the J segment 1 base; nucleotides outside the gene matches: 5. This CDR3 comprises 17 residues. CDR1 SEHNR and CDR2 FQNEAQ come from the germline V gene (reference sequence). The CDR3 spells CASSLAPGQMNTGELFF. The CDR3 nucleotides are TGTGCCAGCAGCTTAGCTCCGGGACAGATGAACACCGGGGAGCTGTTTTTT.

A note on this clonotype: Just one base apart from a much larger clone, this may be a read error. This chain uses TRBV5-1 with TRBJ1-2, with 8 positions matching TRBD1. CDR1 and CDR2 from the germline V gene are SGHRS and YFSETQ. The CDR3 sequence is 17 residues long. V trimming: 0 bases; J trimming: 4 bases; junction bases outside the gene matches: 11. CDR3 nucleotides: TGCGCCAGCAGCTTGGACAGGGGGTATCGCGGGATCTATGGCTACACCTTC. As protein: CASSLDRGYRGIYGYTF.

This chain connects TRBV19 to TRBJ1-2, with D tentatively TRBD1 (6 bases). This CDR3 comprises 13 residues. Germline V lookup: CDR1 LNHDA, CDR2 SQIVND (reference sequence). V was clipped by 8 bases and J by 0 bases, with 10 bases between them. The CDR3 DNA reads as TGTGCCAGTGGGGGGCAGTCTAACTATGGCTACACCTTC. It yields the protein CASGGQSNYGYTF. Full variable domain (missing parts from reference TRBV19 and TRBJ1-2): DGGITQSPKYLFRKEGQNVTLSCEQNLNHDAMYWYRQDPGQGLRLIYYSQIVNDFQKGDIAEGYSVSREKKESFPLTVTSAQKNPTAFYLCASGGQSNYGYTFGSGTRLTVV.

The chain recombines TRBV6-2 or TRBV6-3 with TRBJ2-6; 9 nucleotides align to TRBD1. CDR3 size: 18 residues. Trimming at V came to 8 bases and at J to 0 bases, leaving 11 bases not matched to a gene. Germline CDR1 MNHEY, CDR2 SVGEGT. The CDR3 DNA reads as TGTGCCAGCGAGATGGGACAGGGAGCTTACTCTGGGGCCAACGTCCTGACTTTC. Its protein is CASEMGQGAYSGANVLTF.

This clonotype was counted between two and nine times. This chain links TRBV20-1 with TRBJ1-2, with D unclear. This CDR3 is built from 16 residues. The V gene lost 0 bases and the J gene lost 7 bases, with 21 bases spanning the gap. Germline V gives CDR1 DFQATT, CDR2 SNEGSKA (reference sequence). The CDR3 DNA is TGCAGTGCTAGAGATCTATTTTTCGGGGTTCCTGGTGGCTACACCTTC. Protein product: CSARDLFFGVPGGYTF.

The J gene is TRBJ2-1, the V gene TRBV11-2; no firm D call. The V gene's germline CDR1 is SGHAT and CDR2 FQNNGV. This CDR3 is 15 amino acids long. The ends were cut back, 1 base at V and 5 bases at J, with 12 bases in the middle. The CDR3 reads CASSLGALVHNEQFF. The CDR3 region has the DNA TGTGCCAGCAGCTTAGGGGCCCTAGTTCACAATGAGCAGTTCTTC.